This T cell receptor (beta chain) was recovered during a study of Graves' ophthalmopathy and Graves' hyperthyroidism. In this cohort, patients with other autoimmune diseases, uncontrolled infections, pregnancy or lactation were excluded. Study findings and constraints: Also, most clonotypes expanded in the thyroid above 0.001 frequency appeared in blood. An approximately 83% specificity and around 88% sensitivity were achieved by a 13-signature model that separated ophthalmopathy from stable hyperthyroidism.

V shed 4 bases and J shed 1 base, with 17 bases lying between them. The CDR3 consists of 15 residues. Per the germline V gene, CDR1 is SQVTM and CDR2 is ANQGSEA. This clonotype was counted at least ten times. Its specificity is unknown. RNA transcripts provided the template for amplifying TCR beta CDR3 regions. The library came from an HTBI-primed first-round RT-PCR and a second-round multiplex PCR. MiXCR, applied by TCRdb to the multiplex PCR reads, yields one record per CDR3 protein. Among approximately 500,000 distinct CDR3 sequences listed, approximately 15% were seen once. The chain couples TRBV29-1 to TRBJ2-7; D not resolved. The receptor was isolated from a woman between 25 and 40 years old with Graves' ophthalmopathy. The sequenced sample was blood. CDR3 sequence: CSVGRRNPPSYEQYF. The CDR3 DNA reads as TGCAGCGTTGGTCGACGGAACCCACCTTCCTACGAGCAGTACTTC.